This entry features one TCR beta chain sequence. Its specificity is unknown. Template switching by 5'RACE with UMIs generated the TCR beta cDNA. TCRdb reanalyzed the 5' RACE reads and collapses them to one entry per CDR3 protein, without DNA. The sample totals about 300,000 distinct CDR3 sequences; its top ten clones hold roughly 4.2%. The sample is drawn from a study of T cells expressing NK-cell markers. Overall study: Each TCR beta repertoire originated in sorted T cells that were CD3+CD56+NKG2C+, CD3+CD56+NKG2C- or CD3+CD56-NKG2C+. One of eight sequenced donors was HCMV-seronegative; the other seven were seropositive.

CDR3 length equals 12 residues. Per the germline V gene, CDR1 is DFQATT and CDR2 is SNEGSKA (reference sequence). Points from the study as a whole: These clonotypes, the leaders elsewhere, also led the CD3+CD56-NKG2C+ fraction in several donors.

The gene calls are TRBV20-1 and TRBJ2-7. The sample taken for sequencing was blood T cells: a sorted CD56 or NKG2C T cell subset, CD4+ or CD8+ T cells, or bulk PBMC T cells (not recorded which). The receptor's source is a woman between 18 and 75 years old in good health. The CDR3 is CSGTRGSYEQYF.